One sample yielded the 9 T cell receptor beta chains listed below, sequenced in a study of T cell clonality in common variable immunodeficiency. Study outcomes and limitations: Fewer deletions and N-nucleotide insertions were reportedly seen in common variable immunodeficiency TCR beta sequences.

The protocol was immunoSEQ multiplex PCR, while the TCRdb copy is restricted to in-frame clones and leaves out a portion. Captured here are around 25,000 clones, none seen once; the top ten comprise 24%. No antigen has been identified for these receptors. What was sequenced was peripheral blood mononuclear cells. These receptors were taken from a human donor with common variable immunodeficiency.

This clone is judged medium-sized (0.01 to 0.1%). The sequence runs out 3 residues before the end of the CDR3; the remainder is reconstructed from the germline J gene. V gene TRBV5-1 combines with J gene TRBJ2-1, with 7 bases aligning to TRBD1. The CDR3 sequence is 14 residues long. CDR1 is SGHRS and CDR2 is YFSETQ in the germline V gene. V lost 5 bases, J lost 7 bases, and 9 bases stayed unmatched. CDR3 sequence reads: CASRLGTAGNEQFF. The covered CDR3 bases are TGCGCCAGCAGGTTAGGGACAGCCGGGAATGAG.

This clone was recorded many times. The CDR3 goes on 3 residues after the read ends, and that part is filled in from the germline J gene. The rearrangement links TRBV18 to TRBJ2-5; 7 nucleotides match TRBD1. The CDR3 runs 15 residues. Trimming cost V 1 base and J 1 base; bases outside gene matches: 3. CDR1 is KGHSH, CDR2 LQKENI, per germline. The CDR3: CASSPLGTVQETQYF. The CDR3 bases that were read are TGTGCCAGCTCACCACTGGGGACAGTCCAAGAGACC.

This clone was seen repeatedly, ten times or more. CDR3 DNA (partial): TGTGCCAGCTCACCTGGACAGGGGTACTACGAG. Its protein product is CASSPGQGYYE. The entire CDR3 protein reads CASSPGQGYYEQYF. The rearrangement uses TRBV18 and TRBJ2-7; 9 positions agree with TRBD1. The sequenced fragment ends 3 residues before the CDR3 boundary, so the rest is inferred from the germline J gene. Germline CDR1 KGHSH, CDR2 LQKENI. The CDR3 is 14 residues long. The V gene end was trimmed by 3 bases and the J gene end by 3 bases; junction bases not matched to a gene: 3.

Ten or more counts support this clone. The read ends 3 residues early relative to the CDR3; the germline J gene fills the gap. The genes are TRBV30 and TRBJ1-1, with D hard to call. The germline CDR1 and CDR2 sequences are GTSNPN and SVGIG (reference sequence). This CDR3 is 11 amino acids long. CDR3 in amino acids: CAWSVLSGAFF. Incomplete CDR3 DNA: TGTGCCTGGAGTGTACTTAGCGGA.

This clone was seen repeatedly, ten times or more. Read coverage stops 3 residues before the CDR3 terminus; the germline J gene supplies the remainder. This rearrangement joins TRBV5-1 to TRBJ1-5; D possibly corresponds to TRBD1 (5 bases). In germline, CDR1 is SGHRS, CDR2 YFSETQ. Deletions cut 3 bases from V and 7 bases from J, with 14 bases between. The CDR3 has 14 residues. The CDR3 loop reads CASSSSGLGQPQHF. The sequenced part of the CDR3 DNA is TGCGCCAGCAGCTCCTCAGGGCTAGGCCAGCCC. Full variable domain (remainder filled in from reference TRBV5-1 and TRBJ1-5): KAGVTQTPRYLIKTRGQQVTLSCSPISGHRSVSWYQQTPGQGLQFLFEYFSETQRNKGNFPGRFSGRQFSNSRSEMNVSTLELGDSALYLCASSSSGLGQPQHFGDGTRLSIL.

This clone was detected many times. Read coverage stops 3 residues before the CDR3 terminus; the germline J gene supplies the remainder. The V gene is TRBV30, the J gene TRBJ2-3; no reliable D call. The CDR3 totals 14 residues. Per germline, CDR1 GTSNPN and CDR2 SVGIG (reference sequence). The V end lost 0 bases, the J end lost 7 bases, and 14 bases lay between the germline ends. The part of the CDR3 DNA that was read is TGTGCCTGGAGTGTACATGGTGGGCTAAATACG. Amino acid sequence: CAWSVHGGLNT. The complete CDR3 protein is CAWSVHGGLNTQYF.

This clone was observed at least ten times. The read finishes 3 residues shy of the CDR3 end, and the germline J gene is used to complete it. The V call is TRBV5-1, the J call TRBJ2-2; 12 bases line up with TRBD1. This CDR3 region has 17 residues. Germline lookup yields CDR1 SGHRS and CDR2 YFSETQ. V trimming: 0 bases; J trimming: 7 bases; junction bases outside the gene matches: 7. CDR3 amino acids: CASSLEGGTGGNGELFF. CDR3 DNA (partial): TGCGCCAGCAGCTTGGAAGGCGGGACAGGGGGCAACGGGGAG.

In this sample, this clone turned up many times. Read sequence stops 3 residues before the CDR3 end, and the germline J gene provides the missing end. This chain joins TRBV7-9 and TRBJ1-2; a possible D gene is TRBD1 (6 bases). Per the germline V gene, CDR1 is SEHNR and CDR2 is FQNEAQ (reference sequence). The CDR3 runs to 14 residues. V was pared by 5 bases and J by 5 bases, with 15 bases between. This CDR3 is CASSQNRAPYGYTF. The sequenced CDR3 bases are TGTGCCAGCAGCCAAAACAGGGCCCCGTATGGC.

A note on this clone: The read is 3 residues too short to cover the CDR3 end, so that end is filled in from the germline J gene. The chain uses TRBV7-8 and TRBJ2-7; D perhaps matches TRBD2 (6 bases). V gave up 4 bases and J gave up 4 bases, with 11 bases separating them. The CDR3 covers 13 residues. Germline V gives CDR1 SGHVS, CDR2 FQNEAQ. CDR3 DNA, as far as it was read: TGTGCCAGCAGCTCAGGACTAACTTACGAG. Its translation is CASSSGLTYE. The entire CDR3 is CASSSGLTYEQYF.